The source of this TCR beta chain is a study of OX40 agonist ivuxolimab in advanced cancers. Background for the entire study: The costimulatory receptor OX40 (CD134) was targeted by ivuxolimab, a fully human IgG2 agonistic monoclonal antibody. Intravenous ivuxolimab was administered to patients every 2 weeks at six dose levels: 0.01, 0.1, 0.3, 1.5, 3 and 10 mg/kg. Among the roughly 54 dose-escalation patients, approximately 20 had hepatocellular carcinoma, roughly 15 melanoma, 9 renal cell carcinoma and 9 head and neck cancer. The dose-escalation cohort was roughly 83% male with a mean age of approximately 59 years, ranging from roughly 20 to 80. Prior anti-PD-1, anti-PD-L1 or anti-CTLA-4 therapy was permitted, and approximately 41% of dose-escalation patients had received checkpoint inhibitors. Three dose-escalation patients achieved partial responses, one with hepatocellular carcinoma and two with cutaneous melanoma. Peripheral TCRbeta sequencing aimed to test whether ivuxolimab altered TCR sequence diversity and caused clonal T-cell expansion. The paper covers the monotherapy dose-escalation part of the phase I ivuxolimab trial, which included N of about 51 patients. Overall study results and their limits: After ivuxolimab, CD8+ T cells had more expanded clones than CD4+ T cells on average. Low levels of normalized T-cell clonal expansion were also seen in some nonresponding patients. At doses of 0.1 to 3.0 mg/kg, clonal expansion of both CD4+ and CD8+ T cells in blood was seen between baseline and week 6. In the 0.1-3.0 mg/kg groups, partial responders had among the lowest normalized peripheral clonal expansion, particularly in CD8+ T cells. The antigen specificity of the clonally expanded peripheral T cells was not determined.

Per the germline V gene (reference sequence), GTSNPN is the CDR1 and SVGIG is the CDR2. V is shortened by 0 bases, J by 7 bases, and the region joining them spans 7 bases. Measured from the cysteine to the phenylalanine, the CDR3 is 11 residues long. CDR3 DNA is the only sequence kept; it has 33 bases, read in frame from the first base. Remarks on this clone: The specificity of this receptor is unknown. Base qualities are missing; no much larger clone stands one base away.

Patients with autoimmune disease history or receiving systemic immunosuppression were excluded from the trial. Peripheral blood for TCR sequencing was collected from all dose cohorts at baseline, on cycle 4 day 1, and on cycle 7 day 1. Samples were obtained from an open-label, multicenter, first-in-human phase I dose-escalation trial of ivuxolimab. Adults with locally advanced or metastatic head and neck squamous cell, hepatocellular, melanoma or renal cell carcinoma were enrolled in the trial. CD4+ and CD8+ T cells were sorted separately from peripheral blood before TCR sequencing. To sequence the TCRbeta CDR3 region, genomic DNA was isolated from the sorted cells. The immunoSEQ Assay was used for sequencing of TCRbeta CDR3 regions. Entries here come from immuneACCESS through TCRdb and include only in-frame sequences with V and J called. Some clones fail to appear in such tables; in the studies checked, an unresolved V gene covers under half of the shortfall, and the cause of the remainder is unknown. Present in this sample are approximately 25,000 clones, about three quarters of which were seen just once. Roughly 18% of the sample rests with the top ten.

Sequences were derived from CD4+ or CD8+ T cells sorted from blood, sampled in a trial of the OX40 agonist ivuxolimab. This TCR came from an adult with an advanced solid tumor such as melanoma, head and neck, liver or kidney cancer. This chain is built from TRBV30 and TRBJ2-7, with the D gene uncertain. The DNA is TGTGCCTGGAGTGTAAAGGCAGAGCAGTACTTC. Its translation is CAWSVKAEQYF. Where the CDR3 stops, the reference TRBV30 and TRBJ2-7 genes take over; the full variable domain is SQTIHQWPATLVQPVGSPLSLECTVEGTSNPNLYWYRQAAGRGLQLLFYSVGIGQISSEVPQNLSASRPQDRQFILSSKKLLLSDSGFYLCAWSVKAEQYFGPGTRLTVT.